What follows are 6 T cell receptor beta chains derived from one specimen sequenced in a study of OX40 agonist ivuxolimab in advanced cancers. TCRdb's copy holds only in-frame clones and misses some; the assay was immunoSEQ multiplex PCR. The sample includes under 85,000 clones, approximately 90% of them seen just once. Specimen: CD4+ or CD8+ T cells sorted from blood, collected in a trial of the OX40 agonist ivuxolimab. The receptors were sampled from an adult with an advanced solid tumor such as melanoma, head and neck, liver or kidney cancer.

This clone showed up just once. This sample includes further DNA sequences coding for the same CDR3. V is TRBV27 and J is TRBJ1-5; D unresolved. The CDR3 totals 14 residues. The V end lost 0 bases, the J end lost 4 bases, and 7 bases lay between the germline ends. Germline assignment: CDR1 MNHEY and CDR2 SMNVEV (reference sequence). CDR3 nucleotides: TGTGCCAGCAGTTTATCGGGCAGGAATCAGCCCCAGCATTTT. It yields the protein CASSLSGRNQPQHF.

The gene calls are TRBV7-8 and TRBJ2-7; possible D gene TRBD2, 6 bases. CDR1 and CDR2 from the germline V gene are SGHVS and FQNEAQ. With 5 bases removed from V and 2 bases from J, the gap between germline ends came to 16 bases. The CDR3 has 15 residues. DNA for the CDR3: TGTGCCAGCAGCCCCCGGAGGGGTCCTACCTACGAGCAGTACTTC. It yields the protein CASSPRRGPTYEQYF.

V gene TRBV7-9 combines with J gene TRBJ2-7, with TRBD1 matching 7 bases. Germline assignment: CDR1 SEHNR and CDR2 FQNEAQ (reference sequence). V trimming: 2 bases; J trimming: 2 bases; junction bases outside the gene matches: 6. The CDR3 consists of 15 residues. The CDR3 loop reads CASSLQGGPTYEQYF. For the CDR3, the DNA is TGTGCCAGCAGCTTACAAGGGGGCCCAACCTACGAGCAGTACTTC.

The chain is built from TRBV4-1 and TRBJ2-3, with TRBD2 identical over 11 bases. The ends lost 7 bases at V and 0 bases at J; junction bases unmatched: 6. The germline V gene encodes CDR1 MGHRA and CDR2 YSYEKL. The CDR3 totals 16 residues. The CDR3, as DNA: TGCGCCAGCACCCGACTAGCGGGGTATAGCACAGATACGCAGTATTTT. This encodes CASTRLAGYSTDTQYF.

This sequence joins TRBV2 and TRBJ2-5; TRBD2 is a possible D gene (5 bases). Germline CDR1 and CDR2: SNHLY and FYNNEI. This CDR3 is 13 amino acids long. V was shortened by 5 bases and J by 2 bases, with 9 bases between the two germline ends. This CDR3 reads CASSLEAQETQYF. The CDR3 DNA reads TGTGCCAGCAGTTTGGAGGCTCAAGAGACCCAGTACTTC.

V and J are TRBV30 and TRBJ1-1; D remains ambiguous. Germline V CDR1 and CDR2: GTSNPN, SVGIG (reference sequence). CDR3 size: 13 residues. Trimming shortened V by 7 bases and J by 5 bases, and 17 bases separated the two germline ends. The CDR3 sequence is CASPRIGETEAFF. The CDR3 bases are TGTGCCTCACCGAGAATCGGGGAAACTGAAGCTTTCTTT.